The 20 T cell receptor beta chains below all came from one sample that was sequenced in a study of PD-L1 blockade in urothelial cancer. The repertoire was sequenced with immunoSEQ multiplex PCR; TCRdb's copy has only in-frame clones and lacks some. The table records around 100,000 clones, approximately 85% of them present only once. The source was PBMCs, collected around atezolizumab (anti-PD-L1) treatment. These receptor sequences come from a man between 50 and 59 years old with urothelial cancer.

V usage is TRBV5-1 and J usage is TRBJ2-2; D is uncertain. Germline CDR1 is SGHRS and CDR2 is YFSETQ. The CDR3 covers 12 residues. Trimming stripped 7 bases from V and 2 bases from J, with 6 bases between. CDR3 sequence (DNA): TGCGCCAGCTTTCTTAACACCGGGGAGCTGTTTTTT. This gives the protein CASFLNTGELFF.

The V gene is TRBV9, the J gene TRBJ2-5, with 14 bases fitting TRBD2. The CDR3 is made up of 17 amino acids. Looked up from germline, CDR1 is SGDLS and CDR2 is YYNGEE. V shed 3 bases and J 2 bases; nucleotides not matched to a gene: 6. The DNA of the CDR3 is TGTGCCAGCAGCGGGGGGACTAGCGGGAGACAGCAAGAGACCCAGTACTTC. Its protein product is CASSGGTSGRQQETQYF.

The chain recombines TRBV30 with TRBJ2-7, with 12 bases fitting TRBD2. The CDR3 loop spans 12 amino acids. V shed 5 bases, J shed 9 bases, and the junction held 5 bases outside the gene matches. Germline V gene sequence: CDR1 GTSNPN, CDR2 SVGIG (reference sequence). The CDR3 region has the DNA TGTGCCTGGGCTAGCGGGAGGGCTACGCAGTACTTC. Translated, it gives CAWASGRATQYF.

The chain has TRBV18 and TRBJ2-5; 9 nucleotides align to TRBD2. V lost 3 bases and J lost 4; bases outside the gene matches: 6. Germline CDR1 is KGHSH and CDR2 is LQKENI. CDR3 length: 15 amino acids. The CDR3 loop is CASSPVAGVGETQYF. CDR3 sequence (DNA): TGTGCCAGCTCACCGGTAGCGGGAGTGGGAGAGACCCAGTACTTC.

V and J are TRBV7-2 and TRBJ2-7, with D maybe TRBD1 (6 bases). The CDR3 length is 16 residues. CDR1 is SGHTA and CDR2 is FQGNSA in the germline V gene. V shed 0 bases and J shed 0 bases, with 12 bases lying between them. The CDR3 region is CASSLALQGPSYEQYF. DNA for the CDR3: TGTGCCAGCAGCTTAGCCTTACAGGGCCCCTCCTACGAGCAGTACTTC. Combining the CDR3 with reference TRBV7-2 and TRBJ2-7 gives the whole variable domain GAGVSQSPSNKVTEKGKDVELRCDPISGHTALYWYRQSLGQGLEFLIYFQGNSAPDKSGLPSDRFSAERTGGSVSTLTIQRTQQEDSAVYLCASSLALQGPSYEQYFGPGTRLTVT.

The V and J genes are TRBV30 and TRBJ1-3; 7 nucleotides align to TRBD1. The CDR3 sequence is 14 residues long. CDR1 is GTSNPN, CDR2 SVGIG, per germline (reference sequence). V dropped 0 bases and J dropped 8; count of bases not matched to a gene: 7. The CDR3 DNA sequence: TGTGCCTGGAGTGTAGACACAGGGGTAGACACCATATATTTT. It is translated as CAWSVDTGVDTIYF.

The CDR3 DNA reads as TGTGCCAGCAGCCAGGCAGGGGGCTACGCTGGGGCCAACGTCCTGACTTTC. Amino acids: CASSQAGGYAGANVLTF. The genes are TRBV14 and TRBJ2-6, with TRBD1 matching over 8 bases. Germline trimming cut 3 bases from V and 2 bases from J; bases unmatched to any gene: 6. The CDR3 sequence is 17 residues long. Germline loops: CDR1 SGHDN, CDR2 FVKESK.

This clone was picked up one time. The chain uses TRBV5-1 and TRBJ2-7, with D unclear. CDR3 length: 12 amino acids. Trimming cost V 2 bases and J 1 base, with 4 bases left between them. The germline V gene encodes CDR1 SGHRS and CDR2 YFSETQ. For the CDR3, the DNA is TGCGCCAGCAGCTTTTCGTCCTACGAGCAGTACTTC. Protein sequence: CASSFSSYEQYF.

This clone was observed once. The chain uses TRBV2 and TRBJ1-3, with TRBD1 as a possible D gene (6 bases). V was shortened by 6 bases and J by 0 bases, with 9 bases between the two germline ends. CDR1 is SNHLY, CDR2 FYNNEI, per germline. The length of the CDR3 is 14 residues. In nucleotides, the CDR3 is TGTGCCAGCAGCGGACAGCTCTCTGGAAACACCATATATTTT. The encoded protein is CASSGQLSGNTIYF.

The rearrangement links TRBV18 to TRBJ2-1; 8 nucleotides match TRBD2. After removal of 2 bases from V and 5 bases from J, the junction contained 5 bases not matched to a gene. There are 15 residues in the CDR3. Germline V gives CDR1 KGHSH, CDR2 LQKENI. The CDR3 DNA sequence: TGTGCCAGCTCACCAAAACTAGCGGTCCACAATGAGCAGTTCTTC. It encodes CASSPKLAVHNEQFF. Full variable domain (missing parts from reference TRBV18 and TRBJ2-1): NAGVMQNPRHLVRRRGQEARLRCSPMKGHSHVYWYRQLPEEGLKFMVYLQKENIIDESGMPKERFSAEFPKEGPSILRIQQVVRGDSAAYFCASSPKLAVHNEQFFGPGTRLTVL.

The CDR3 DNA reads as TGTGCCAGCAGCGCTGCAGTGAAGGGAGGACTAGCGGGGGGGACTAGCACAGATACGCAGTATTTT. This codes for CASSAAVKGGLAGGTSTDTQYF. The chain joins TRBV28 to TRBJ2-3, with TRBD2 identical over 15 bases. V trimming: 6 bases; J trimming: 0 bases; junction bases outside the gene matches: 19. The CDR3 is 22 residues long. Germline V gene data show CDR1 as MDHEN and CDR2 as SYDVKM.

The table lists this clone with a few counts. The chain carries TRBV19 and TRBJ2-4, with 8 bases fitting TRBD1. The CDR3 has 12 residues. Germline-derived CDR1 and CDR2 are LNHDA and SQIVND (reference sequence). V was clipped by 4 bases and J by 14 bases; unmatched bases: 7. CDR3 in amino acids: CASSTRQGRKYF. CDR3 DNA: TGTGCCAGTAGTACCCGACAGGGGAGGAAGTACTTC.

CDR3 amino acids: CASSRRQGEQDTQYF. The CDR3 DNA sequence: TGTGCCAGCAGCCGTAGACAGGGTGAACAAGATACGCAGTATTTT. J is TRBJ2-3 and V is TRBV5-4; 7 positions agree with TRBD1. Germline CDR1 SGHNT, CDR2 YYREEE (reference sequence). Losses at the gene ends were 4 bases for V and 5 bases for J; bases not matched to a gene: 10. The CDR3 totals 15 residues.

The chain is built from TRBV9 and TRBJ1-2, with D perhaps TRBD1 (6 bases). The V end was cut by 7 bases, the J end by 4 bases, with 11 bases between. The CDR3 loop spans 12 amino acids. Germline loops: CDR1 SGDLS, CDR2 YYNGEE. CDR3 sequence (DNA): TGTGCCAGCGGAACAGGGCTCTATGGCTACACCTTC. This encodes CASGTGLYGYTF.

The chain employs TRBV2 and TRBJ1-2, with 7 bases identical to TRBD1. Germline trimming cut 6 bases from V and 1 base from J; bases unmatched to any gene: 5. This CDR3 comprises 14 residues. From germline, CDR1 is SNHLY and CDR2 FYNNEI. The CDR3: CASRGQRVNYGYTF. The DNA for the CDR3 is TGTGCCAGCAGGGGACAGAGAGTTAACTATGGCTACACCTTC.

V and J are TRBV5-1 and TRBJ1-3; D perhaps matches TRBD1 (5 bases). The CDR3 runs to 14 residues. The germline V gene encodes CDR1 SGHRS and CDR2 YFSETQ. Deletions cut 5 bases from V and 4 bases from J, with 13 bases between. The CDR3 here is CASRREGFGNTIYF. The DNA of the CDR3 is TGCGCCAGCAGACGGGAGGGGTTCGGAAACACCATATATTTT.

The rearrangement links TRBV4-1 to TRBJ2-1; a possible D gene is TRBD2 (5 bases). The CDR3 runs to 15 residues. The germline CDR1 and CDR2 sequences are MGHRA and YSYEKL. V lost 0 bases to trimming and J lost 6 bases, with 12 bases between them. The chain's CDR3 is CASSQDEGRFNEQFF. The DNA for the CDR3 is TGCGCCAGCAGCCAAGATGAGGGCAGGTTCAATGAGCAGTTCTTC.

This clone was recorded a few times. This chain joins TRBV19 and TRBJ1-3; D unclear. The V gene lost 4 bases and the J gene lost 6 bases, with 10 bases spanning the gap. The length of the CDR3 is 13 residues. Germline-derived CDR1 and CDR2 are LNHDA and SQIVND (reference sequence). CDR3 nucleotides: TGTGCCAGTAGTAGCCGTAGTAAAAACACCATATATTTT. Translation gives CASSSRSKNTIYF.

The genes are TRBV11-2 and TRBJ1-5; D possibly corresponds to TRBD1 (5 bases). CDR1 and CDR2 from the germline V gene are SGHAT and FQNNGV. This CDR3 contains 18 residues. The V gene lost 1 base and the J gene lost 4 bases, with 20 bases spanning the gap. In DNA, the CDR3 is TGTGCCAGCAGCTTAGGGCCCTTTGGACATACACCTAATCAGCCCCAGCATTTT. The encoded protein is CASSLGPFGHTPNQPQHF.

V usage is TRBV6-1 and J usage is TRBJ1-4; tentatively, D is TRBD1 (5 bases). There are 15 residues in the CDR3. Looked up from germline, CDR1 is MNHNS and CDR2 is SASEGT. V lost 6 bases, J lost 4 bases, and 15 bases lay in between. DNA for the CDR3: TGTGCCAGCAGCCCAGGGAGGATGGTTAATGAAAAACTGTTTTTT. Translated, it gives CASSPGRMVNEKLFF.